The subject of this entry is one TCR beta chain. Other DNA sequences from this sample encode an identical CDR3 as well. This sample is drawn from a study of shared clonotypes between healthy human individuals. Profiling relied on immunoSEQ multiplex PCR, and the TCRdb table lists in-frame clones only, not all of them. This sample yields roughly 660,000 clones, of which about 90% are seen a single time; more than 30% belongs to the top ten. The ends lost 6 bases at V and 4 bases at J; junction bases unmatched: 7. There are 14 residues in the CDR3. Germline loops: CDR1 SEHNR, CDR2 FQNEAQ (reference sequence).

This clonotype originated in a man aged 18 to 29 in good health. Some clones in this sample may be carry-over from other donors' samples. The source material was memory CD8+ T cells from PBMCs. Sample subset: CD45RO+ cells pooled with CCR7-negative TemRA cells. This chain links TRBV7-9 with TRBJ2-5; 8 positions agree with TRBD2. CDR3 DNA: TGTGCCAGCAGTTTCGGGGGGGCAGGAGAGACCCAGTACTTC. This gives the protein CASSFGGAGETQYF.